These T cell receptor beta chains were read from a single sample in a study of Ad26.COV2.S vaccination and SARS-CoV-2 variants. Generated by immunoSEQ multiplex PCR, the TCRdb table keeps only in-frame clones and is missing some. Seen here are about 480,000 clones, roughly nine tenths observed once, and the top ten hold 10% to 15%. Sequences were derived from peripheral blood, sampled in a trial of Ad26.COV2.S vaccine versus placebo. These receptors were taken from a person aged 18 to 65 who received the Ad26.COV2.S COVID-19 vaccine or a placebo. CDR3s include the opening cysteine and the closing phenylalanine or tryptophan. The D gene is left open where the match is weak. Expanded clones get a size class; other rows say once, few or many, or leave the size out.

d_gene: .; j_gene: TRBJ1-3; abundance: .; v_gene: TRBV5-1; CDR3nt: TGCGCCAGCAGCCCGAGGGCTGGAAACACCATATATTTT; CDR3aa: CASSPRAGNTIYF
d_gene: .; j_gene: TRBJ2-1; abundance: .; v_gene: TRBV18; CDR3nt: TGTGCCAGCTCCCGCCGGGAGGACAGCAAGTTCTTC; CDR3aa: CASSRREDSKFF
d_gene: .; j_gene: TRBJ2-2; abundance: once; v_gene: TRBV19; CDR3nt: TGTGCCAGTAACTGGGGGGAGGTTAGCGGGGAGCTGTTTTTT; CDR3aa: CASNWGEVSGELFF
d_gene: TRBD2; j_gene: TRBJ2-7; abundance: .; v_gene: TRBV6-6; CDR3nt: TGTGCCAGCAGTGCACGCCGGGGGGGGATCTACGAGCAGTACTTC; CDR3aa: CASSARRGGIYEQYF
d_gene: TRBD2; j_gene: TRBJ2-3; abundance: .; v_gene: TRBV7-3; CDR3nt: TGTGCCAGCAGCTTAGGAGCGGGAGATGTAGATACGCAGTATTTT; CDR3aa: CASSLGAGDVDTQYF
d_gene: .; j_gene: TRBJ1-1; abundance: once; v_gene: TRBV7-2; CDR3nt: TGTGCCAGCAGCTTTCTGGGTTACAGCTCAGAGATTGAAGCTTTCTTT; CDR3aa: CASSFLGYSSEIEAFF
d_gene: TRBD2; j_gene: TRBJ2-7; abundance: .; v_gene: TRBV9; CDR3nt: TGTGCCAGCAGCGTAGCGGTTAGCGGGACCTACGAGCAGTACTTC; CDR3aa: CASSVAVSGTYEQYF
d_gene: TRBD2; j_gene: TRBJ2-1; abundance: .; v_gene: TRBV7-3; CDR3nt: TGTGCCAGCAGCCATCTAGCGGGACGCGAGAATGAGCAGTTCTTC; CDR3aa: CASSHLAGRENEQFF
d_gene: .; j_gene: TRBJ2-5; abundance: .; v_gene: TRBV5-4; CDR3nt: TGTGCCAGCAGCTTGGATGGGGCACACCAAGAGACCCAGTACTTC; CDR3aa: CASSLDGAHQETQYF
d_gene: .; j_gene: TRBJ1-2; abundance: few; v_gene: TRBV28; CDR3nt: TGTGCCAGCGGACTTCGCGGCTATGGCTACACCTTC; CDR3aa: CASGLRGYGYTF
d_gene: TRBD1; j_gene: TRBJ2-7; abundance: .; v_gene: TRBV3-1/TRBV3-2; CDR3nt: TGTGCCAGCAGCCGGCTAGGGGGCCCCCACGAGCAGTACTTC; CDR3aa: CASSRLGGPHEQYF
d_gene: TRBD1; j_gene: TRBJ2-5; abundance: many; v_gene: TRBV27; CDR3nt: TGTGCCAGCAGTCCTCAAGACAGGGAAGAAGAGACCCAGTACTTC; CDR3aa: CASSPQDREEETQYF
d_gene: .; j_gene: TRBJ2-1; abundance: once; v_gene: TRBV7-8; CDR3nt: TGTGCCAGCAGCCAGAGGGGCTCCTACAATGAGCAGTTCTTC; CDR3aa: CASSQRGSYNEQFF
d_gene: TRBD1; j_gene: TRBJ2-7; abundance: .; v_gene: TRBV2; CDR3nt: TGTGCCAGCAGTCCCGGGACAGGGTTCTACGAGCAGTACTTC; CDR3aa: CASSPGTGFYEQYF
d_gene: TRBD2; j_gene: TRBJ2-1; abundance: .; v_gene: TRBV24-1; CDR3nt: TGTGCCACAGGGACTAGCGGTTACAATGAGCAGTTCTTC; CDR3aa: CATGTSGYNEQFF
d_gene: .; j_gene: TRBJ2-6; abundance: once; v_gene: TRBV29-1; CDR3nt: TGCAGCGTTACCGGGATACTTGGGTCTGGGGCCAACGTCCTGACTTTC; CDR3aa: CSVTGILGSGANVLTF
d_gene: .; j_gene: TRBJ1-1; abundance: .; v_gene: TRBV27; CDR3nt: TGTGCCAGCAGTTCACTAGACAGGCTAGGCCCTGAAGCTTTCTTT; CDR3aa: CASSSLDRLGPEAFF
d_gene: .; j_gene: TRBJ2-3; abundance: .; v_gene: TRBV6-5; CDR3nt: TGTGCCAGCAGGGCTCTCCAGCGAGATACGCAGTATTTT; CDR3aa: CASRALQRDTQYF
d_gene: .; j_gene: TRBJ1-2; abundance: few; v_gene: TRBV6-5; CDR3nt: TGTGCCAGCAGTTCCGGACAGCCGGGGATTTACTATGGCTACACCTTC; CDR3aa: CASSSGQPGIYYGYTF
d_gene: .; j_gene: TRBJ2-5; abundance: .; v_gene: TRBV21-1; CDR3nt: TGTGCCAGCAGCAAACTCGAGTGGGAGACCCAGTACTTC; CDR3aa: CASSKLEWETQYF
d_gene: TRBD2; j_gene: TRBJ2-3; abundance: .; v_gene: TRBV5-4; CDR3nt: TGTGCCAGCAGCTCCCAAAGGACTAGGGATACGCAGTATTTT; CDR3aa: CASSSQRTRDTQYF
d_gene: TRBD2; j_gene: TRBJ2-7; abundance: .; v_gene: TRBV7-2; CDR3nt: TGTGCCAGCAGCGTGAGGGCGGGGGTCTACGAGCAGTACTTC; CDR3aa: CASSVRAGVYEQYF
d_gene: TRBD1; j_gene: TRBJ1-2; abundance: .; v_gene: TRBV7-2; CDR3nt: TGTGCCAGCAGCTTATGGGACAGGGGGCGGGGCCTCTATGGCTACACCTTC; CDR3aa: CASSLWDRGRGLYGYTF
d_gene: .; j_gene: TRBJ2-5; abundance: .; v_gene: TRBV2; CDR3nt: TGTGCCAGCAGTGATAGGGAGAAAGAGACCCAGTACTTC; CDR3aa: CASSDREKETQYF
d_gene: .; j_gene: TRBJ2-4; abundance: .; v_gene: TRBV5-1; CDR3nt: TGCGCCAGCAGCTTGGGTAGGGGGTGGAACATTCAGTACTTC; CDR3aa: CASSLGRGWNIQYF
d_gene: .; j_gene: TRBJ2-2; abundance: .; v_gene: TRBV5-1; CDR3nt: TGCGCCAGCAGCTTTACAGATACCGGGGAGCTGTTTTTT; CDR3aa: CASSFTDTGELFF
d_gene: .; j_gene: TRBJ2-1; abundance: .; v_gene: TRBV6-5; CDR3nt: TGTGCCAGCAGTCAGGGGGGCCCTGGGGTCAATGAGCAGTTCTTC; CDR3aa: CASSQGGPGVNEQFF
d_gene: TRBD2; j_gene: TRBJ2-5; abundance: .; v_gene: TRBV2; CDR3nt: TGTGCCAGCACTGGCGGGAGGCGTGAGACCCAGTACTTC; CDR3aa: CASTGGRRETQYF
d_gene: .; j_gene: TRBJ2-2; abundance: .; v_gene: TRBV5-1; CDR3nt: TGCGCCAGCAGCTTGTTGCAGTTTACCGGGGAGCTGTTTTTT; CDR3aa: CASSLLQFTGELFF
d_gene: TRBD2; j_gene: TRBJ2-3; abundance: .; v_gene: TRBV7-2; CDR3nt: TGTGCCAGCAGCTTTACTAGCGGGAGGGTAAACACAGATACGCAGTATTTT; CDR3aa: CASSFTSGRVNTDTQYF
d_gene: .; j_gene: TRBJ2-2; abundance: .; v_gene: TRBV11-2; CDR3nt: TGTGCCAGCAAACGGTCCGGGGAGCTGTTTTTT; CDR3aa: CASKRSGELFF
d_gene: .; j_gene: TRBJ2-3; abundance: .; v_gene: TRBV11-2; CDR3nt: TGTGCCAGCAGCGTTCAGGGGAGACTCTACACAGATACGCAGTATTTT; CDR3aa: CASSVQGRLYTDTQYF
d_gene: .; j_gene: TRBJ2-2; abundance: few; v_gene: TRBV7-9; CDR3nt: TGTGCCAGCAGCTTTGGCACCGGGGAGCTGTTTTTT; CDR3aa: CASSFGTGELFF
d_gene: .; j_gene: TRBJ1-1; abundance: once; v_gene: TRBV6-5; CDR3nt: TGTGCCAGCAGTACCACGGTGAACACTGAAGCTTTCTTT; CDR3aa: CASSTTVNTEAFF
d_gene: .; j_gene: TRBJ2-7; abundance: .; v_gene: TRBV28; CDR3nt: TGTGCCAGCAGTCCCCACCCGGGGGGCCCCTACGAGCAGTACTTC; CDR3aa: CASSPHPGGPYEQYF
d_gene: .; j_gene: TRBJ2-7; abundance: .; v_gene: TRBV30; CDR3nt: TGTGCCTGGAGTGTACGACGTGGTAGCTACGAGCAGTACTTC; CDR3aa: CAWSVRRGSYEQYF
d_gene: .; j_gene: TRBJ1-5; abundance: many; v_gene: TRBV7-2; CDR3nt: TGTGCCAGCAGCTCCGGGGCGTTTAATCAGCCCCAGCATTTT; CDR3aa: CASSSGAFNQPQHF
d_gene: .; j_gene: TRBJ2-3; abundance: .; v_gene: TRBV5-4; CDR3nt: TGTGCCAGCAGCTTGGTCGACACAGATACGCAGTATTTT; CDR3aa: CASSLVDTDTQYF
d_gene: TRBD2; j_gene: TRBJ2-5; abundance: once; v_gene: TRBV28; CDR3nt: TGTGCCAGCAGGTCCCCTAGCGGGATCTTAAAGACCCAGTACTTC; CDR3aa: CASRSPSGILKTQYF
d_gene: TRBD1; j_gene: TRBJ1-1; abundance: .; v_gene: TRBV9; CDR3nt: TGTGCCAGCACCCAAGGACAGGGATCGGGTCGGGCTTTCTTT; CDR3aa: CASTQGQGSGRAFF
d_gene: .; j_gene: TRBJ2-1; abundance: .; v_gene: TRBV6-5; CDR3nt: TGTGCCACCTGGAAGGGCTACAATGAGCAGTTCTTC; CDR3aa: CATWKGYNEQFF
d_gene: TRBD1; j_gene: TRBJ2-1; abundance: once; v_gene: TRBV6-5; CDR3nt: TGTGCCAGCAGTTACTACCGGGACAGACGATACAATGAGCAGTTCTTC; CDR3aa: CASSYYRDRRYNEQFF
d_gene: .; j_gene: TRBJ1-2; abundance: .; v_gene: TRBV3-1/TRBV3-2; CDR3nt: TGTGCCAGCAGCCAGTTCGCGGAACAGAGGGGTGGCTACACCTTC; CDR3aa: CASSQFAEQRGGYTF
d_gene: .; j_gene: TRBJ1-3; abundance: .; v_gene: TRBV10-3; CDR3nt: TGTGCCATCACCCACACCTCTGGAAACACCATATATTTT; CDR3aa: CAITHTSGNTIYF
d_gene: TRBD2; j_gene: TRBJ2-7; abundance: .; v_gene: TRBV7-8; CDR3nt: TGTGCCAGCAGCCAATCCCTCGAACTAGCGGGCGAGCAGTACTTC; CDR3aa: CASSQSLELAGEQYF
d_gene: .; j_gene: TRBJ1-5; abundance: once; v_gene: TRBV7-8; CDR3nt: TGTGCCAGCAGCTTAGGGGGTGTTCGGAATCAGCCCCAGCATTTT; CDR3aa: CASSLGGVRNQPQHF
d_gene: .; j_gene: TRBJ2-7; abundance: .; v_gene: TRBV28; CDR3nt: TGTGCCAGCAGTCGGAGCTACGAGCAGTACTTC; CDR3aa: CASSRSYEQYF
d_gene: TRBD1; j_gene: TRBJ1-6; abundance: .; v_gene: TRBV4-2; CDR3nt: TGTGCCAGCAGCCAAGAGCAGGGGGCTTATTCACCCCTCCACTTT; CDR3aa: CASSQEQGAYSPLHF
d_gene: .; j_gene: TRBJ2-1; abundance: .; v_gene: TRBV7-3; CDR3nt: TGTGCCAGCAGCTTCGGGCACCCCAATGACAATGAGCAGTTCTTC; CDR3aa: CASSFGHPNDNEQFF
d_gene: TRBD2; j_gene: TRBJ2-1; abundance: .; v_gene: TRBV9; CDR3nt: TGTGCCAGCAGCGTATGGACTAGCGGGAGTGGGAATGAGCAGTTCTTC; CDR3aa: CASSVWTSGSGNEQFF